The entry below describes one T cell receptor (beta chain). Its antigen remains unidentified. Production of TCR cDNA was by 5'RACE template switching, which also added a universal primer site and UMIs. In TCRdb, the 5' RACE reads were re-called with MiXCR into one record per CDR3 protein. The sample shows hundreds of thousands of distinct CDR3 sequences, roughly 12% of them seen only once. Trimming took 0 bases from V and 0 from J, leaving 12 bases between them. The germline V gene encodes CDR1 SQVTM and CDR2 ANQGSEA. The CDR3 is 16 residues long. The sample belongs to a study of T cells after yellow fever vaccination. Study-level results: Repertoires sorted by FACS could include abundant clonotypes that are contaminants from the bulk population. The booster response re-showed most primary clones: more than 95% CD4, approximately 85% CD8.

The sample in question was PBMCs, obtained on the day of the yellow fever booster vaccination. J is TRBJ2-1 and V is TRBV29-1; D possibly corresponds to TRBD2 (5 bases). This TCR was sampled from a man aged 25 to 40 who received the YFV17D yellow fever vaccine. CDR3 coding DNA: TGCAGCGTTGAAGATCTGAGGGAAACCTCCTACAATGAGCAGTTCTTC. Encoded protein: CSVEDLRETSYNEQFF.